A single sample gave rise to the 29 T cell receptor beta chains below, sequenced in a study of blood T cell repertoires in COVID-19. Generated by immunoSEQ multiplex PCR, the TCRdb table keeps only in-frame clones and is missing some. The profile shows about 66,000 clones, just over 85% of them singletons. Sample: peripheral blood. Receptor source: a man aged 45 to 65 with active COVID-19.

The chain carries TRBV7-9 and TRBJ1-4; 8 positions match TRBD1. This CDR3 has 16 residues. The trim removed 5 bases at V and 7 bases at J, leaving 12 bases unmatched. Germline V CDR1 and CDR2: SEHNR, FQNEAQ (reference sequence). CDR3 DNA sequence: TGTGCCAGCAGCCCTCAAGACAGGGGTAGACTTGAAAAACTGTTTTTT. Its protein product is CASSPQDRGRLEKLFF.

The rearrangement links TRBV6-5 to TRBJ1-4; possibly TRBD1 for D (5 bases). From germline, CDR1 is MNHEY and CDR2 SVGAGI. Trimming shortened V by 7 bases and J by 5 bases, and 11 bases separated the two germline ends. The CDR3 is 13 amino acids. The chain's CDR3 is CASTKTVNEKLFF. For the CDR3, the DNA is TGTGCCAGCACTAAGACAGTGAATGAAAAACTGTTTTTT.

V is TRBV29-1 and J is TRBJ2-4; 11 bases are shared with TRBD2. CDR1 is SQVTM, CDR2 ANQGSEA, per germline. V lost 7 bases, J lost 8 bases, and 4 bases stayed unmatched. The CDR3 is 12 residues long. Here the CDR3 reads CSARTSGYIQYF. DNA for the CDR3: TGCAGCGCCCGGACTAGCGGGTACATTCAGTACTTC.

The genes are TRBV2 and TRBJ2-5, with TRBD1 as a possible D gene (6 bases). Germline V lookup: CDR1 SNHLY, CDR2 FYNNEI. V lost 6 bases to trimming and J lost 4 bases, with 18 bases between them. This CDR3 is built from 15 residues. Here the CDR3 DNA reads TGTGCCAGCAGCTTTAGCAGGGGCTGGGGAGAGACCCAGTACTTC. As protein: CASSFSRGWGETQYF.

The chain links TRBV7-9 to TRBJ2-3, with a tentative D call TRBD2 (5 bases). Germline CDR1 is SEHNR and CDR2 is FQNEAQ (reference sequence). Trimming left V 5 bases short and J 4 bases short, with 7 bases between. This CDR3 contains 12 residues. CDR3 residues: CASSQLADTQYF. The CDR3 DNA sequence: TGTGCCAGCAGCCAACTAGCAGATACGCAGTATTTT.

V and J are TRBV29-1 and TRBJ2-1; D perhaps matches TRBD2 (6 bases). The CDR3 is made up of 13 amino acids. Trimming pared 5 bases from V and 6 bases from J, leaving 14 bases between. Germline V lookup: CDR1 SQVTM, CDR2 ANQGSEA. The CDR3 bases are TGCAGCGTTTCCCGGGGGACCCTCAATGAGCAGTTCTTC. It codes for CSVSRGTLNEQFF.

The J gene is TRBJ1-1, the V gene TRBV4-2; D remains ambiguous. The ends were cut back, 0 bases at V and 2 bases at J, with 13 bases in the middle. The CDR3 has 16 residues. CDR1 is LGHNA and CDR2 is YNFKEQ in the germline V gene. The CDR3 sequence is CASSQDAYRTNTEAFF. In DNA form, the CDR3 reads TGTGCCAGCAGCCAAGATGCGTATAGGACTAACACTGAAGCTTTCTTT.

The chain is built from TRBV9 and TRBJ1-2, with 10 bases lining up with TRBD1. Germline-derived CDR1 and CDR2 are SGDLS and YYNGEE. The CDR3 has 14 amino acids. The V segment lost 0 bases and the J segment 7 bases; nucleotides outside the gene matches: 3. CDR3 DNA sequence: TGTGCCAGCAGCGTAGAACGGACAGGGGGTGGCTACACCTTC. It specifies CASSVERTGGGYTF. The complete variable domain, with remaining parts taken from reference TRBV9 and TRBJ1-2, reads DSGVTQTPKHLITATGQRVTLRCSPRSGDLSVYWYQQSLDQGLQFLIQYYNGEERAKGNILERFSAQQFPDLHSELNLSSLELGDSALYFCASSVERTGGGYTFGSGTRLTVV.

In its sample, this clone was seen a few times. The genes are TRBV2 and TRBJ2-7; 8 nucleotides align to TRBD1. Germline trimming cut 6 bases from V and 4 bases from J; bases unmatched to any gene: 5. CDR3 length equals 13 residues. CDR1 and CDR2 (germline): SNHLY, FYNNEI. This chain's CDR3 is CASSRQGFYEQYV. The CDR3 DNA follows: TGTGCCAGCAGCCGACAGGGGTTTTACGAGCAGTACGTC.

This clone was seen only once. V gene TRBV7-9 combines with J gene TRBJ2-2; 8 nucleotides line up with TRBD2. Per germline, CDR1 SEHNR and CDR2 FQNEAQ (reference sequence). The CDR3 runs to 15 residues. V was clipped by 4 bases and J by 5 bases; unmatched bases: 6. The DNA of the CDR3 is TGTGCCAGCAGCTCCCAGCGGGAGTGGACCGGGGAGCTGTTTTTT. This translates into CASSSQREWTGELFF.

The CDR3 bases are TGTGCCAGCAGCCCTCCCGGGGGAACCTCCTACGAGCAGTACGTC. Translation: CASSPPGGTSYEQYV. V is TRBV11-3 and J is TRBJ2-7; TRBD2 might be the D (6 bases). Trimming shortened V by 5 bases and J by 0 bases, and 14 bases separated the two germline ends. From germline, CDR1 is SGHNT and CDR2 YENEEA. There are 15 residues in the CDR3.

This clone is a singleton in its sample. V is TRBV7-2 and J is TRBJ2-2; D not resolved. Germline CDR1 is SGHTA and CDR2 is FQGNSA. The CDR3 covers 13 residues. The germline V and J ends were trimmed by 5 bases and 5 bases, with 9 bases remaining between them. In nucleotides, the CDR3 is TGTGCCAGCAGCCCGGCGGTGACCGGGGAGCTGTTTTTT. This sequence encodes CASSPAVTGELFF.

This chain links TRBV27 with TRBJ2-1; 10 bases are a match to TRBD2. The V and J ends lost 2 bases and 5 bases, in that order; junction bases with no gene match: 9. In germline, CDR1 is MNHEY, CDR2 SMNVEV (reference sequence). The CDR3 has 17 residues. In DNA, the CDR3 is TGTGCCAGCAGTTTACGATGGCTAGCGGGAGCGCACAATGAGCAGTTCTTC. Its protein is CASSLRWLAGAHNEQFF.

This clone came up a few times. The chain has TRBV5-1 and TRBJ2-7; TRBD2 matches at 10 bases. With V trimmed by 0 bases and J by 2 bases, 5 bases remained unmatched. This CDR3 is 16 amino acids long. Germline loops: CDR1 SGHRS, CDR2 YFSETQ. Here the CDR3 reads CASSLAPSGGAYEQYF. The CDR3 DNA is TGCGCCAGCAGCTTGGCCCCTAGCGGGGGCGCCTACGAGCAGTACTTC.

The chain is built from TRBV5-4 and TRBJ2-5, with 8 bases that match TRBD2. The CDR3 has 16 residues. V lost 4 bases and J lost 4; bases outside the gene matches: 12. CDR1 is SGHNT and CDR2 is YYREEE in the germline V gene (reference sequence). The CDR3 region is CASSPTGTSRGETQYF. CDR3 in DNA: TGTGCCAGCAGCCCGACCGGGACTAGTCGGGGAGAGACCCAGTACTTC.

This sequence joins TRBV11-2 and TRBJ2-5; D is undetermined. The CDR3 has 12 residues. The germline V gene has CDR1 SGHAT and CDR2 FQNNGV. Trimming stripped 1 base from V and 5 bases from J, with 5 bases between. The CDR3 coding sequence is TGTGCCAGCAGCTTAGGCCGGGAGACCCAGTACTTC. Protein sequence: CASSLGRETQYF.

The chain employs TRBV7-9 and TRBJ2-7, with 9 bases matching TRBD1. J lost 3 bases, V lost 5 bases, and 5 bases had no gene match. Germline V lookup: CDR1 SEHNR, CDR2 FQNEAQ (reference sequence). This CDR3 region has 14 residues. CDR3 in amino acids: CASSPRDRVYEQYV. CDR3 coding DNA: TGTGCCAGCAGCCCCAGGGACAGGGTCTACGAGCAGTACGTC.

The chain employs TRBV19 and TRBJ1-1; D not certain. The CDR3 loop spans 11 amino acids. Germline CDR1 LNHDA, CDR2 SQIVND (reference sequence). V lost 10 bases to trimming and J lost 4 bases, with 10 bases between them. CDR3 region: CATSVTTEAFF. The CDR3 DNA reads TGTGCCACCTCAGTCACCACTGAAGCTTTCTTT.

This chain joins TRBV15 and TRBJ1-2; D is undetermined. V was pared by 0 bases and J by 8 bases, with 16 bases between. Germline V CDR1 and CDR2: LNHNV, YYDKDF (reference sequence). The CDR3 has 15 amino acids. CDR3 in amino acids: CATSRDPTSTGGYTF. The DNA of the CDR3 is TGTGCCACCAGCAGAGATCCGACATCAACCGGCGGCTACACCTTC. The full variable domain, with the rest looked up from reference TRBV15 and TRBJ1-2, is DAMVIQNPRYQVTQFGKPVTLSCSQTLNHNVMYWYQQKSSQAPKLLFHYYDKDFNNEADTPDNFQSRRPNTSFCFLDIRSPGLGDTAMYLCATSRDPTSTGGYTFGSGTRLTVV.

The V gene is TRBV11-2, the J gene TRBJ2-2; TRBD2 might be the D (7 bases). The CDR3 loop spans 19 amino acids. Trimming cost V 5 bases and J 1 base, with 23 bases left between them. Germline loops: CDR1 SGHAT, CDR2 FQNNGV. The CDR3 is CASSPWRVRGGRNTGELFF. Here the CDR3 DNA reads TGTGCCAGCAGCCCGTGGAGAGTCCGCGGGGGCCGGAACACCGGGGAGCTGTTTTTT.

The chain links TRBV9 to TRBJ2-7, with TRBD2 identical over 10 bases. CDR1 is SGDLS, CDR2 YYNGEE, per germline. CDR3 length: 16 amino acids. The trim removed 0 bases at V and 1 base at J, leaving 4 bases unmatched. The CDR3 loop is CASSVEAGGLSYEQYV. The CDR3 DNA sequence: TGTGCCAGCAGCGTAGAAGCGGGGGGGCTTTCCTACGAGCAGTACGTC.

This clone showed up just once. The J gene is TRBJ2-1, the V gene TRBV9; D is undetermined. This CDR3 spans 14 amino acids. Germline CDR1 is SGDLS and CDR2 is YYNGEE. V dropped 4 bases and J dropped 4 bases, with 12 bases sitting between them. The CDR3 bases are TGTGCCAGCAGCTTCCAGACAAAGTACAATGAGCAGTTCTTC. Translation: CASSFQTKYNEQFF.

V is TRBV10-1 and J is TRBJ1-1; D ambiguous. The V end was cut by 5 bases, the J end by 3 bases, with 13 bases between. This CDR3 is built from 14 residues. CDR1 WNHNN and CDR2 SYGVQD come from the germline V gene (reference sequence). For the CDR3, the DNA is TGCGCCAGCAGTAGAGCTTCCGCGGACACTGAAGCTTTCTTT. Translation gives CASSRASADTEAFF.

The chain employs TRBV19 and TRBJ1-2; maybe TRBD1 (5 bases). The CDR3 has 14 amino acids. The V end lost 5 bases, the J end lost 4 bases, and 14 bases lay between the germline ends. The germline V gene has CDR1 LNHDA and CDR2 SQIVND (reference sequence). The CDR3 sequence: CASSQGAPLYGYTF. CDR3 DNA: TGTGCCAGTAGTCAAGGGGCGCCACTCTATGGCTACACCTTC.

The chain uses TRBV10-2 and TRBJ1-1; D call uncertain. Trimming removed 1 base at V and 7 bases at J, with 4 bases between. Germline-derived CDR1 and CDR2 are WSHSY and SAAADI. The CDR3 is 11 residues long. CDR3 DNA: TGCGCCAGCAGTGAGTACAGTGAAGCTTTCTTT. Translating gives CASSEYSEAFF.

This clone has only one observation. This chain links TRBV19 with TRBJ2-1; TRBD2 might be the D (6 bases). Germline V gene sequence: CDR1 LNHDA, CDR2 SQIVND (reference sequence). The CDR3 contains 13 residues. The ends were cut back, 3 bases at V and 9 bases at J, with 12 bases in the middle. The chain's CDR3 is CASSMVQGGEQFF. CDR3 nucleotides: TGTGCCAGTAGTATGGTCCAGGGAGGTGAGCAGTTCTTC.

This clone was detected once. The chain carries TRBV30 and TRBJ1-1; 7 bases map to TRBD1. The CDR3 sequence is 14 residues long. V lost 2 bases to trimming and J lost 4 bases; unmatched junction nucleotides: 7. CDR1 and CDR2 from the germline V gene are GTSNPN and SVGIG (reference sequence). The CDR3 bases are TGTGCCTGGAGTCCCACAGGGGTGAGCACTGAAGCTTTCTTT. It is translated as CAWSPTGVSTEAFF.

The chain is built from TRBV18 and TRBJ2-4; 7 nucleotides match TRBD1. The J segment lost 2 bases and the V segment lost 5 bases, leaving 3 bases of the junction unmatched. The length of the CDR3 is 14 residues. Germline loops: CDR1 KGHSH, CDR2 LQKENI. The CDR3 nucleotides read TGTGCCAGCTCAGCGACAGGGACCAAAAACATTCAGTACTTC. This translates into CASSATGTKNIQYF. Full variable domain (rest looked up from reference TRBV18 and TRBJ2-4): NAGVMQNPRHLVRRRGQEARLRCSPMKGHSHVYWYRQLPEEGLKFMVYLQKENIIDESGMPKERFSAEFPKEGPSILRIQQVVRGDSAAYFCASSATGTKNIQYFGAGTRLSVL.

This clone was recorded only once. The CDR3 region is CATSRGGTDTDTQYF. The CDR3 DNA reads as TGTGCCACCAGCAGAGGTGGGACAGACACAGATACGCAGTATTTT. This chain joins TRBV15 and TRBJ2-3, with 7 positions matching TRBD1. The CDR3 sequence is 15 residues long. Germline V lookup: CDR1 LNHNV, CDR2 YYDKDF (reference sequence). The V gene end was trimmed by 1 base and the J gene end by 2 bases; junction bases not matched to a gene: 3.